Listed below are T cell receptor beta chains from one sample, sequenced in a study of long-term antiretroviral therapy in people with HIV. TCRdb's copy holds only in-frame clones and misses some; the assay was immunoSEQ multiplex PCR. This sample has around 30,000 clones, with roughly 78% found just once. The starting material was unsorted PBMCs, obtained 1.5 years before starting antiretroviral therapy. These receptors all stem from a man aged 18 to 35 with HIV. Both conserved end residues are part of each CDR3. The D gene is left open where the match is weak. Size tells how often a clone was seen (once, few, many) or the class of an expanded clone, and some rows leave it out.

j_call clone_size v_call d_call cdr3_aa cdr3_nt
TRBJ2-7 NA TRBV5-4 NA CASSPGRGSRGYEQYF TGTGCCAGCAGCCCGGGTAGGGGAAGCAGGGGATACGAGCAGTACTTC
TRBJ1-6 few TRBV9 NA CASSAGADNSPLHF TGTGCCAGCAGCGCAGGGGCCGATAATTCACCCCTCCACTTT
TRBJ1-5 NA TRBV5-1 TRBD1 CASSPGQLFSNQPQHF TGCGCCAGCAGCCCGGGACAGTTGTTCAGCAATCAGCCCCAGCATTTT
TRBJ1-1 few TRBV28 NA CASSADKGKNTEAFF TGTGCCAGCAGCGCTGACAAGGGCAAGAACACTGAAGCTTTCTTT
TRBJ1-2 once TRBV6-5 NA CASSYSGRGRGYGYTF TGTGCCAGCAGTTACTCGGGCAGGGGCAGAGGCTATGGCTACACCTTC
TRBJ2-3 once TRBV7-6 TRBD2 CASSWTSGRRDTQYF TGTGCCAGCAGCTGGACTAGCGGGAGGAGGGATACGCAGTATTTT
TRBJ2-7 NA TRBV27 NA CASSLGHEQYF TGTGCCAGCAGTTTGGGGCACGAGCAGTACTTC
TRBJ1-6 NA TRBV9 NA CASSENPENSPLHF TGTGCCAGCAGCGAAAACCCGGAGAATTCACCCCTCCACTTT
TRBJ2-4 NA TRBV20-1 NA CSAIFSNIQYF TGCAGTGCTATCTTCTCGAACATTCAGTACTTC
TRBJ1-2 few TRBV7-2 TRBD1 CASSQPGQTYGYTF TGTGCCAGCAGCCAGCCGGGACAGACCTATGGCTACACCTTC
TRBJ2-7 once TRBV9 TRBD1 CASSGGQGYEQYF TGTGCCAGCAGCGGGGGACAGGGCTACGAGCAGTACTTC
TRBJ2-7 NA TRBV10-3 TRBD2 CAISTGLAGAYEQYF TGTGCCATCAGTACCGGACTAGCGGGAGCCTACGAGCAGTACTTC
TRBJ2-5 NA TRBV4-1 NA CASSLPDRDLETQYF TGCGCCAGCAGCCTTCCGGACAGAGATCTAGAGACCCAGTACTTC
TRBJ2-5 NA TRBV11-2 NA CASSWTEETQYF TGTGCCAGCAGTTGGACGGAAGAGACCCAGTACTTC